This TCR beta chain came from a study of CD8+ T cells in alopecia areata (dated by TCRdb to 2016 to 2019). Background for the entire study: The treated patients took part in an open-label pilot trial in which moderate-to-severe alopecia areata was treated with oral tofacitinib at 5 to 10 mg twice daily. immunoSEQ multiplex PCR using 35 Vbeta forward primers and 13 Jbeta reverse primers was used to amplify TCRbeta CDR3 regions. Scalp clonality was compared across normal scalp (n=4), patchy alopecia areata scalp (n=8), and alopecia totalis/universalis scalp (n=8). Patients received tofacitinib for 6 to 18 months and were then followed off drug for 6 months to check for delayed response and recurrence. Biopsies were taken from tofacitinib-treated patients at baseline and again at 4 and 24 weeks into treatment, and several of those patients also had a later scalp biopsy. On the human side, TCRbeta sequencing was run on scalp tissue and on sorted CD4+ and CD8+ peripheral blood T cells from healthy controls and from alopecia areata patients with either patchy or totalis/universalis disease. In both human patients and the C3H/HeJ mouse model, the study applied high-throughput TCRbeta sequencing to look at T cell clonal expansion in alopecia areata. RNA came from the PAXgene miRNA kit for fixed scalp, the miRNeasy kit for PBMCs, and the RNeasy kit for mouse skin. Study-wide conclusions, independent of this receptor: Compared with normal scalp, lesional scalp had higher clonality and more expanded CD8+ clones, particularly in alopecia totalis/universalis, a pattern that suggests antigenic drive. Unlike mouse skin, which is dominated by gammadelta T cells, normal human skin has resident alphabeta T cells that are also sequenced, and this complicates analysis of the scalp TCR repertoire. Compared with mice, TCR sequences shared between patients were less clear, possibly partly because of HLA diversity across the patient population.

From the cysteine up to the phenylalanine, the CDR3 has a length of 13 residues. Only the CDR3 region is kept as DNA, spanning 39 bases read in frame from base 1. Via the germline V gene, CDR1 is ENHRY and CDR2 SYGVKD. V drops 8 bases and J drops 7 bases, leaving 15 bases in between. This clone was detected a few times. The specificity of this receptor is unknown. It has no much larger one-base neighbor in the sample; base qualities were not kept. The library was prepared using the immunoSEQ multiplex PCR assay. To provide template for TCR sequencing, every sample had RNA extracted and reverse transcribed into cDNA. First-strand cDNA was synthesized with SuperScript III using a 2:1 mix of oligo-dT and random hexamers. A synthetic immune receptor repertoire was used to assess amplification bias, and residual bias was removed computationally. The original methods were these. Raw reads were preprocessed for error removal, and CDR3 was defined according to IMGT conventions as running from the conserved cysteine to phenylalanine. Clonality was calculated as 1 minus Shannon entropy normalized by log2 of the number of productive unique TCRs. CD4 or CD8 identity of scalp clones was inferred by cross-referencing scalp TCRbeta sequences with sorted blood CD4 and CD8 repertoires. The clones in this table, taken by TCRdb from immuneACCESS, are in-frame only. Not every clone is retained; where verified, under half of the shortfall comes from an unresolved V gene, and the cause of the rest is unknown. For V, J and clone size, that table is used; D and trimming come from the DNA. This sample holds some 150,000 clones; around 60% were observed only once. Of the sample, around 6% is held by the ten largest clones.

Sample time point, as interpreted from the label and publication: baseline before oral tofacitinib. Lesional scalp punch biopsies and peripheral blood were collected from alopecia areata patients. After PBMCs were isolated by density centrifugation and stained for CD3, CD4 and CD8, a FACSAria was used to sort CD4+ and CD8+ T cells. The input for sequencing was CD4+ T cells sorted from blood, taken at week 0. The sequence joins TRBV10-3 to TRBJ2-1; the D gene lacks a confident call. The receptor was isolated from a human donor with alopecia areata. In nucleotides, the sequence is TGTGCCATCTCCGGCGAAGGTGGTAATGAGCAGTTCTTC. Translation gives CAISGEGGNEQFF.